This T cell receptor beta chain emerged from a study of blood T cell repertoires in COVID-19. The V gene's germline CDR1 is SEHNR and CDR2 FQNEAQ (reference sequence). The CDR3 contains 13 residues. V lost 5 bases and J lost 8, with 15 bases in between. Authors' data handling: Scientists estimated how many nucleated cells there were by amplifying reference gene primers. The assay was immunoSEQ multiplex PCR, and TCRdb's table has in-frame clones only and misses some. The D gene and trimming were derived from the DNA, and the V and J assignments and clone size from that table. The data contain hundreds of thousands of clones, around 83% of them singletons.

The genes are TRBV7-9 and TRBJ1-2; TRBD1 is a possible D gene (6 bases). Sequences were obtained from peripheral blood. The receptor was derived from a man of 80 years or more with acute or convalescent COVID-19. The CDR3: CASSVTGQEGYTF. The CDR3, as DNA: TGTGCCAGCAGCGTAACAGGGCAGGAGGGCTACACCTTC.